This T cell receptor (beta chain) was recovered during a study of cytomegalovirus exposure and HLA in healthy donors. Use of 60 Vbeta and 13 Jbeta primers characterized the PCR. The method was immunoSEQ multiplex PCR; TCRdb's version includes in-frame clones alone and lacks a portion of them. The sample contains 90,000 to 150,000 clones, over 75% of which appear only once. The germline V gene has CDR1 GTSNPN and CDR2 SVGIG (reference sequence). CDR3 size: 13 residues. V lost 5 bases and J lost 7; bases outside the gene matches: 6. As concerns this clone: Its antigen remains unknown.

Study results and limitations: Reports indicated that the classifier achieved high specificity and sensitivity in diagnosing cytomegalovirus status. Trimming of TCR beta V- and J-genes showed a link, identified in a later analysis, to a missense DCLRE1C variant. A further, later analysis showed that HLA-associated TCR beta chains (compared with equally common others) were more clonally expanded.

Sequenced: PBMCs. This sequence was found in a man between 35 and 55 years old in good health and CMV-seropositive. This chain links TRBV30 with TRBJ2-7; 12 bases align to TRBD1. This CDR3 is CAWGGQGAWEQYF. The CDR3 coding sequence is TGTGCCTGGGGGGGACAGGGGGCGTGGGAGCAGTACTTC.